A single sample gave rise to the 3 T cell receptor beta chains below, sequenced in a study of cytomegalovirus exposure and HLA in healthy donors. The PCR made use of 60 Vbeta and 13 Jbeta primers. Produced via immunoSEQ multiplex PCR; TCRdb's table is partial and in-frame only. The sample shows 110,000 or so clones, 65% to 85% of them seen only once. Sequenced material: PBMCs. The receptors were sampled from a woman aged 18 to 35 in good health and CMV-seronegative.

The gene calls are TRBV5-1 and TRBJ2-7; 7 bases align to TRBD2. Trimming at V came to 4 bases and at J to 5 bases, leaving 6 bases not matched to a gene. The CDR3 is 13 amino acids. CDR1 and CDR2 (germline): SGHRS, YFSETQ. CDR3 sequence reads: CASSKRGDHEQYF. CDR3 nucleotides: TGCGCCAGCAGCAAGCGGGGAGATCACGAGCAGTACTTC.

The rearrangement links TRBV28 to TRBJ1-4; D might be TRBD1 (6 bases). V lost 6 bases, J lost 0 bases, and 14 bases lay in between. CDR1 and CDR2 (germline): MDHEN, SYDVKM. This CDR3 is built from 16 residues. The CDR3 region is CASRPQGRATNEKLFF. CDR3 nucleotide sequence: TGTGCCAGCAGGCCACAGGGCCGCGCAACTAATGAAAAACTGTTTTTT. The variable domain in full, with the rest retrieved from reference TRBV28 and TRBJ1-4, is DVKVTQSSRYLVKRTGEKVFLECVQDMDHENMFWYRQDPGLGLRLIYFSYDVKMKEKGDIPEGYSVSREKKERFSLILESASTNQTSMYLCASRPQGRATNEKLFFGSGTQLSVL.

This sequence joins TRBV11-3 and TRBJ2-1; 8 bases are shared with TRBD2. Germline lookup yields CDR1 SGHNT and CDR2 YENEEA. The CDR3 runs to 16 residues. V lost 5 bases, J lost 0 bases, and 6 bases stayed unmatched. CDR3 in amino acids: CASSLQRGSSYNEQFF. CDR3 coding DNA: TGTGCCAGCAGCCTCCAGCGGGGGAGCTCCTACAATGAGCAGTTCTTC.